The next 10 T cell receptor beta chains were all read from a single sample in a study of shared clonotypes between healthy human individuals. CD45RO-negative, CCR7-positively selected cells formed the naive CD8 fraction, excluding terminally differentiated effector memory CD45RA+ cells. Clones were sequenced by immunoSEQ multiplex PCR, and TCRdb holds only the in-frame ones, with some missing. The repertoire holds about 2,200,000 clones, with 90% to 95% as singletons. The sequenced sample consisted of naive CD8+ T cells from PBMCs. The receptors were gathered from a man aged 18 to 30 in good health. Some clones in this sample may be carry-over from other donors' samples.

CDR3 sequence: CASSRLAGTQYF. The CDR3 nucleotides read TGTGCCAGCAGTCGACTAGCAGGAACGCAGTATTTT. The rearrangement uses TRBV11-3 and TRBJ2-3; TRBD2 aligns across 7 bases. Germline loops: CDR1 SGHNT, CDR2 YENEEA. CDR3 size: 12 residues. V was pared by 6 bases and J by 9 bases, with 6 bases of the junction left unmatched.

This clone was observed a single time. The genes are TRBV27 and TRBJ2-5; TRBD2 matches 10 bases. CDR3 length: 15 amino acids. Germline trimming cut 5 bases from V and 7 bases from J; bases unmatched to any gene: 10. The germline V gene encodes CDR1 MNHEY and CDR2 SMNVEV (reference sequence). CDR3 amino acids: CASSKTLAGEGTQYF. The CDR3, as DNA: TGTGCCAGCAGTAAAACTCTAGCGGGAGAAGGGACCCAGTACTTC.

This chain uses TRBV5-1 with TRBJ2-1, with TRBD2 matching 8 bases. Germline CDR1 is SGHRS and CDR2 is YFSETQ. The V and J ends lost 1 base and 10 bases, in that order; junction bases with no gene match: 10. The CDR3 totals 15 residues. The CDR3 loop reads CASSLREGKIGEQFF. As DNA, the CDR3 is TGCGCCAGCAGCTTGCGGGAGGGCAAAATAGGGGAGCAGTTCTTC.

V is TRBV19 and J is TRBJ2-6; no clear D gene. This CDR3 comprises 12 residues. CDR1 is LNHDA and CDR2 is SQIVND in the germline V gene (reference sequence). V lost 9 bases to trimming and J lost 13 bases, with 16 bases between them. As DNA, the CDR3 is TGTGCCAGCCGATTACGCCCCGGGGTCCTGACTTTC. It yields the protein CASRLRPGVLTF.

The chain carries TRBV4-1 and TRBJ2-2; D ambiguous. V gave up 3 bases and J gave up 5 bases, with 10 bases separating them. CDR1 is MGHRA and CDR2 is YSYEKL in the germline V gene. This CDR3 region has 14 residues. The CDR3, as DNA: TGCGCCAGCAGCCAGGCAGGTGCGACCGGGGAGCTGTTTTTT. Translated: CASSQAGATGELFF.

V gene TRBV7-9 combines with J gene TRBJ2-3; no reliable D call. The CDR3 covers 15 residues. Germline CDR1 reads SEHNR; CDR2 reads FQNEAQ (reference sequence). Trimming removed 1 base at V and 0 bases at J, with 8 bases between. CDR3 amino acids: CASSLGLESTDTQYF. CDR3 coding DNA: TGTGCCAGCAGCTTAGGTCTAGAAAGCACAGATACGCAGTATTTT.

This rearrangement joins TRBV5-4 to TRBJ2-3; 7 bases are a match to TRBD2. Germline loops: CDR1 SGHNT, CDR2 YYREEE (reference sequence). CDR3 size: 16 residues. V lost 1 base to trimming and J lost 6 bases; unmatched junction nucleotides: 11. This CDR3 is CASSLRREAGMDTQYF. For the CDR3, the DNA is TGTGCCAGCAGCTTGCGCCGGGAGGCGGGGATGGATACGCAGTATTTT.

CDR3 residues: CASSPRDTPPPFF. CDR3 in DNA: TGTGCCAGCAGCCCCCGGGACACTCCCCCCCCGTTCTTC. V gene TRBV9 combines with J gene TRBJ2-1, with a weak D call TRBD1 (6 bases). This CDR3 spans 13 amino acids. Germline lookup yields CDR1 SGDLS and CDR2 YYNGEE. Deletions cut 4 bases from V and 15 bases from J, with 20 bases between.

The V and J genes are TRBV7-8 and TRBJ2-5; D is possibly TRBD2 (6 bases). The germline gives CDR1 SGHVS, CDR2 FQNEAQ. The CDR3 totals 17 residues. Deletions cut 5 bases from V and 0 bases from J, with 19 bases between. CDR3 nucleotide sequence: TGTGCCAGCAGCAAAGAAAAAGTAGCGGTATACCAAGAGACCCAGTACTTC. Protein product: CASSKEKVAVYQETQYF.

This chain connects TRBV27 to TRBJ2-3; D remains unclear. Trimming shortened V by 2 bases and J by 3 bases, and 15 bases separated the two germline ends. Germline assignment: CDR1 MNHEY and CDR2 SMNVEV (reference sequence). The CDR3 totals 16 residues. CDR3 loop: CASSLLKVKGTDTQYF. CDR3 DNA sequence: TGTGCCAGCAGTTTACTGAAGGTCAAAGGGACAGATACGCAGTATTTT.